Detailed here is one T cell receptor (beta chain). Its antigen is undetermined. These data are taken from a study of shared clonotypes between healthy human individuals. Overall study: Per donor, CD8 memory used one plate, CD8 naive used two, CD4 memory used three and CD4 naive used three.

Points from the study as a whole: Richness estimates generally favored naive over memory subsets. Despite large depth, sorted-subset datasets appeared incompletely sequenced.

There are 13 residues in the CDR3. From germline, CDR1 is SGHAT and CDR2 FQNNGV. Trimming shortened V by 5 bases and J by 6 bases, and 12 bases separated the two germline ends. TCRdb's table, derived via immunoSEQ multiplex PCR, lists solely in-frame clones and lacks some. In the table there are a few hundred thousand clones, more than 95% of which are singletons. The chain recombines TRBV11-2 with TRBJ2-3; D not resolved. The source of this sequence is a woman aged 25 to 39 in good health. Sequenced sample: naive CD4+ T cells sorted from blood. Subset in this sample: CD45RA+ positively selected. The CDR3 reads CASSPSPPDTQYF. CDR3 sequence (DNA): TGTGCCAGCAGCCCTAGTCCCCCTGATACGCAGTATTTT.